A selection of T cell receptor beta chains follows, all from one sample in a study of blood T cell repertoires in COVID-19. Method: immunoSEQ multiplex PCR; TCRdb's copy keeps in-frame clones and lacks some. The sample has 200,000 to 250,000 clones; roughly 89% are singletons. Sequencing was carried out using peripheral blood. These receptor sequences come from a man between 60 and 70 years old who had recovered from COVID-19. The CDR3 runs from the conserved cysteine through the conserved F or W. Each record gives: clone size, D gene, J gene, V gene, CDR3 protein, CDR3 DNA. A D gene is named only where the DNA matches it firmly. Not all rows give a size; the values are once, few, many and, for expanded clones, a class.

clone_size: -
d_call: -
j_call: TRBJ2-7
v_call: TRBV9
cdr3_aa: CASSVGDRTYEQYF
cdr3_nt: TGTGCCAGCAGCGTAGGCGACAGAACCTACGAGCAGTACTTC

clone_size: -
d_call: -
j_call: TRBJ2-3
v_call: TRBV21-1
cdr3_aa: CASSKEAEDTQYF
cdr3_nt: TGTGCCAGCAGCAAAGAAGCGGAAGATACGCAGTATTTT

clone_size: -
d_call: TRBD1
j_call: TRBJ1-2
v_call: TRBV5-1
cdr3_aa: CASSFWNRGDGYTF
cdr3_nt: TGCGCCAGCAGCTTCTGGAACAGGGGGGATGGCTACACCTTC

clone_size: -
d_call: -
j_call: TRBJ1-1
v_call: TRBV21-1
cdr3_aa: CASSECNRTGYRHTEAFF
cdr3_nt: TGTGCCAGCAGCGAATGTAATAGGACAGGATACAGGCACACTGAAGCTTTCTTT

clone_size: -
d_call: -
j_call: TRBJ2-5
v_call: TRBV25-1
cdr3_aa: CASSEGGHMETQYF
cdr3_nt: TGTGCCAGCAGTGAAGGAGGGCACATGGAGACCCAGTACTTC

clone_size: -
d_call: TRBD1
j_call: TRBJ1-1
v_call: TRBV10-1
cdr3_aa: CASSRQGMAEAFF
cdr3_nt: TGCGCCAGCAGTAGACAGGGAATGGCGGAAGCTTTCTTT

clone_size: -
d_call: -
j_call: TRBJ1-1
v_call: TRBV30
cdr3_aa: CAWSGPTWTAYEAFF
cdr3_nt: TGTGCCTGGAGTGGACCTACTTGGACAGCTTATGAAGCTTTCTTT

clone_size: -
d_call: TRBD2
j_call: TRBJ2-3
v_call: TRBV12-5
cdr3_aa: CASGGLAGAGTDTQYF
cdr3_nt: TGTGCTAGTGGGGGACTAGCGGGGGCCGGCACAGATACGCAGTATTTT

clone_size: once
d_call: -
j_call: TRBJ2-4
v_call: TRBV5-6
cdr3_aa: CASSLQGLWAKNIQYF
cdr3_nt: TGTGCCAGCAGCTTACAGGGTCTCTGGGCCAAAAACATTCAGTACTTC

clone_size: once
d_call: -
j_call: TRBJ2-7
v_call: TRBV18
cdr3_aa: CASSPDSGEQYF
cdr3_nt: TGTGCCAGCTCACCCGATTCGGGCGAGCAGTACTTC

clone_size: -
d_call: TRBD1
j_call: TRBJ1-6
v_call: TRBV24-1
cdr3_aa: CATSDRTGGNSSPLHF
cdr3_nt: TGTGCCACCAGTGACAGGACAGGGGGAAACAGTTCACCCCTCCACTTT

clone_size: once
d_call: TRBD1
j_call: TRBJ1-5
v_call: TRBV2
cdr3_aa: CASSGTGMNQPQHF
cdr3_nt: TGTGCCAGCAGTGGGACAGGGATGAATCAGCCCCAGCATTTT

clone_size: once
d_call: TRBD1
j_call: TRBJ2-5
v_call: TRBV2
cdr3_aa: CASSSQGAGETQYF
cdr3_nt: TGTGCCAGCAGCTCACAGGGGGCAGGGGAGACCCAGTACTTC

clone_size: -
d_call: TRBD1
j_call: TRBJ1-1
v_call: TRBV12-3/TRBV12-4
cdr3_aa: CASSRTGEAFF
cdr3_nt: TGTGCCAGCAGCCGGACAGGGGAGGCTTTCTTT

clone_size: -
d_call: TRBD1
j_call: TRBJ2-7
v_call: TRBV6-2/TRBV6-3
cdr3_aa: CASSYSSGTVPYYEQYF
cdr3_nt: TGTGCCAGCAGTTACTCCTCGGGGACAGTCCCTTACTACGAGCAGTACTTC

clone_size: -
d_call: TRBD2
j_call: TRBJ2-4
v_call: TRBV19
cdr3_aa: CASSIGLAGTKNIQYF
cdr3_nt: TGTGCCAGTAGTATAGGACTAGCGGGGACCAAAAACATTCAGTACTTC

clone_size: -
d_call: -
j_call: TRBJ1-2
v_call: TRBV11-2
cdr3_aa: CASSPSGYGYTF
cdr3_nt: TGTGCCAGCAGCCCCTCGGGCTATGGCTACACCTTC

clone_size: -
d_call: -
j_call: TRBJ1-3
v_call: TRBV24-1
cdr3_aa: CATSEGGYTGNTIYF
cdr3_nt: TGTGCCACCAGTGAAGGGGGATATACCGGAAACACCATATATTTT

clone_size: -
d_call: TRBD2
j_call: TRBJ2-1
v_call: TRBV9
cdr3_aa: CASSLERSTGGEQFF
cdr3_nt: TGTGCCAGCAGCCTTGAGCGGAGTACGGGGGGTGAGCAGTTCTTC

clone_size: -
d_call: -
j_call: TRBJ1-5
v_call: TRBV10-3
cdr3_aa: CAISEWLGGQPQHF
cdr3_nt: TGTGCCATCAGTGAATGGCTGGGGGGTCAGCCCCAGCATTTT